Listed below are T cell receptor beta chains from one sample, sequenced in a study of blood T cell repertoires in COVID-19. TCRdb keeps only in-frame clones here, not all; method: immunoSEQ multiplex PCR. Of some 270,000 clones listed, around 90% were seen once; the top ten hold about 1.7%. Specimen: PBMCs or T cells enriched from blood (not recorded which). These receptors were taken from a woman in her thirties or forties who had recovered from COVID-19. Both conserved end residues are part of each CDR3. The order of the fields is D gene, V gene, CDR3 length, clone size, J gene, CDR3 protein, CDR3 DNA. A D gene is named only where the DNA matches it firmly. Only some rows state a clone size, as once, few, many or a class for expanded clones.

>TRBD1|TRBV19|14|.|TRBJ2-7
CASQRGQGIYEQYF
TGTGCCAGTCAGAGGGGACAGGGGATTTACGAGCAGTACTTC
>.|TRBV2|11|.|TRBJ2-1
CASSVYNEQFF
TGTGCCAGCAGCGTTTACAATGAGCAGTTCTTC
>.|TRBV6-1|14|.|TRBJ1-2
CASSEGFTPYGYTF
TGTGCCAGCAGTGAAGGTTTCACACCCTATGGCTACACCTTC
>.|TRBV5-1|12|once|TRBJ2-7
CASSADTYEQYF
TGCGCCAGCAGCGCGGACACCTACGAGCAGTACTTC
>.|TRBV5-6|12|.|TRBJ2-1
CASSFRLWEQFF
TGTGCCAGCAGCTTTCGACTTTGGGAGCAGTTCTTC
>.|TRBV5-4|15|.|TRBJ2-5
CASSRKSDGEETQYF
TGTGCCAGCAGCAGGAAGTCGGACGGGGAAGAGACCCAGTACTTC
>.|TRBV11-2|12|.|TRBJ1-6
CASSFGNSPLHF
TGTGCCAGCAGCTTCGGTAATTCACCCCTCCACTTT
>.|TRBV15|14|once|TRBJ1-3
CATSRPGSGNTIYF
TGTGCCACCAGCAGGCCGGGCTCTGGAAACACCATATATTTT
>TRBD2|TRBV7-8|16|.|TRBJ2-5
CASRRAGGRGLETQYF
TGTGCCAGCAGGCGGGCGGGGGGCCGAGGTTTGGAGACCCAGTACTTC
>.|TRBV9|14|once|TRBJ1-2
CASSVAPAERGYTF
TGTGCCAGCAGCGTAGCTCCAGCGGAGCGTGGCTACACCTTC
>.|TRBV10-3|14|.|TRBJ1-2
CAISDEGINYGYTF
TGTGCCATCAGTGATGAGGGCATCAACTATGGCTACACCTTC
>.|TRBV6-4|13|.|TRBJ1-1
CASSDESNTEAFF
TGTGCCAGCAGTGACGAGTCGAACACTGAAGCTTTCTTT
>.|TRBV3-1/TRBV3-2|14|once|TRBJ2-7
CASSQGARGYEQYF
TGTGCCAGCAGCCAAGGAGCCAGGGGTTACGAGCAGTACTTC
>TRBD2|TRBV5-1|16|.|TRBJ2-1
CASSFPLAGVDNEQFF
TGCGCCAGCAGCTTCCCGCTAGCGGGGGTGGACAATGAGCAGTTCTTC
>TRBD1|TRBV19|21|.|TRBJ1-4
CASTDGTGRGPMRLGNEKLFF
TGTGCCAGTACCGATGGGACAGGACGAGGTCCTATGAGGCTGGGTAATGAAAAACTGTTTTTT
>.|TRBV5-1|14|.|TRBJ2-5
CASSRIQTQDTQYF
TGCGCCAGCAGCCGCATACAGACGCAAGATACCCAGTACTTC
>.|TRBV2|14|.|TRBJ1-1
CASSSGSSNTEAFF
TGTGCCAGCAGCTCAGGGTCCTCGAACACTGAAGCTTTCTTT
>.|TRBV5-1|13|.|TRBJ1-2
CASSNRGGYGYTF
TGCGCCAGCAGCAACAGAGGGGGCTATGGCTACACCTTC
>.|TRBV7-9|15|.|TRBJ1-2
CASSPEGAWVYGYTF
TGTGCCAGCAGCCCGGAAGGGGCGTGGGTCTATGGCTACACCTTC
>.|TRBV4-1|16|.|TRBJ1-1
CASSPSRTLGDTEAFF
TGCGCCAGCAGCCCCTCTAGGACTTTGGGAGACACTGAAGCTTTCTTT
>TRBD1|TRBV18|15|.|TRBJ1-2
CASSPLDRALHGYTF
TGTGCCAGCTCACCTCTGGACAGGGCCCTTCATGGCTACACCTTC
>.|TRBV19|13|few|TRBJ1-4
CASSLYTNEKLFF
TGTGCCAGTAGTCTTTATACTAATGAAAAACTGTTTTTT
>.|TRBV7-2|13|.|TRBJ1-1
CASSLEREGEAFF
TGTGCCAGCAGCTTAGAAAGGGAGGGGGAAGCTTTCTTT
>TRBD2|TRBV2|13|.|TRBJ2-7
CASMNGGAGEQYF
TGTGCCAGCATGAACGGGGGGGCGGGCGAGCAGTACTTC
>.|TRBV5-1|15|.|TRBJ1-2
CASSWGQPNPYGYTF
TGCGCCAGCAGCTGGGGACAACCGAATCCATATGGCTACACCTTC
>.|TRBV19|15|.|TRBJ2-5
CASSISAGAPLTQYF
TGTGCCAGTAGTATTTCGGCGGGGGCCCCTTTAACCCAGTACTTC
>TRBD2|TRBV29-1|17|.|TRBJ2-7
CSVGVWTSGWTFYEQYF
TGCAGCGTTGGGGTTTGGACTAGCGGGTGGACCTTCTACGAGCAGTACTTC
>TRBD1|TRBV4-3|14|.|TRBJ1-2
CASSQTGGPDGYTF
TGCGCCAGCAGCCAAACAGGGGGCCCGGATGGCTACACCTTC
>.|TRBV21-1|13|.|TRBJ2-5
CASKYGGQETQYF
TGTGCCAGCAAGTATGGGGGGCAAGAGACCCAGTACTTC
>.|TRBV2|13|.|TRBJ2-5
CASIGGAQETQYF
TGTGCCAGCATTGGCGGGGCTCAAGAGACCCAGTACTTC